Following are 10 T cell receptor beta chains from one sample sequenced in a study of blood T cell repertoires in COVID-19. Some clones are missing from TCRdb's copy, which holds only in-frame ones; the method was immunoSEQ multiplex PCR. The sample lists 150,000 to 200,000 clones; less than 90% were seen once. Source material: PBMCs or T cells enriched from blood (not recorded which). Every receptor here comes from a human donor with acute COVID-19. The donor label of this sample is uncertain.

V is TRBV7-9 and J is TRBJ1-1, with a possible D match to TRBD1 (5 bases). There are 12 residues in the CDR3. Between the trimmed V and J ends, which lost 1 base and 10 bases, there was a span of 10 bases. CDR1 is SEHNR and CDR2 is FQNEAQ in the germline V gene (reference sequence). CDR3 region: CASSLEEGRAFF. Here the CDR3 DNA reads TGTGCCAGCAGCTTAGAGGAGGGGCGAGCTTTCTTT.

This clone was observed a handful of times. The chain is built from TRBV9 and TRBJ1-6; the D gene is possibly TRBD1 (5 bases). Germline loops: CDR1 SGDLS, CDR2 YYNGEE. This CDR3 contains 16 residues. V gave up 0 bases and J gave up 9 bases, with 16 bases separating them. CDR3 DNA: TGTGCCAGCAGCGTAGCGCATCAGGGTCTAGGTTCACCCCTCCACTTT. This gives the protein CASSVAHQGLGSPLHF. Filled out from reference TRBV9 and TRBJ1-6, the complete variable domain reads DSGVTQTPKHLITATGQRVTLRCSPRSGDLSVYWYQQSLDQGLQFLIQYYNGEERAKGNILERFSAQQFPDLHSELNLSSLELGDSALYFCASSVAHQGLGSPLHFGNGTRLTVT.

This chain joins TRBV7-2 and TRBJ1-5; no definite D call. V was pared by 1 base and J by 7 bases, with 14 bases between. Germline V gives CDR1 SGHTA, CDR2 FQGNSA. The CDR3 contains 15 residues. In nucleotides, the CDR3 is TGTGCCAGCAGCTTAGACGGGGAAGAGGGCCAGCCCCAGCATTTT. This gives the protein CASSLDGEEGQPQHF.

This chain links TRBV6-5 with TRBJ2-7; 10 positions match TRBD2. V lost 7 bases and J lost 5; bases outside the gene matches: 5. Germline CDR1 MNHEY, CDR2 SVGAGI. The CDR3 sequence is 13 residues long. The CDR3 DNA sequence: TGTGCCAGCACCCTAGCGGGGGAGAACGAGCAGTACTTC. Its translation is CASTLAGENEQYF.

The chain carries TRBV6-1 and TRBJ1-3; a possible D gene is TRBD1 (5 bases). V shed 2 bases and J shed 2 bases, with 7 bases lying between them. CDR3 length: 14 residues. Looked up from germline, CDR1 is MNHNS and CDR2 is SASEGT. The CDR3 spells CASSERQTGNTIYF. CDR3 DNA: TGTGCCAGCAGTGAAAGACAGACTGGAAACACCATATATTTT.

The rearrangement links TRBV4-3 to TRBJ1-4; D not certain. Germline-derived CDR1 and CDR2 are LGHNA and YSLEER. The CDR3 is 16 residues long. V was cut by 0 bases and J by 2 bases, with 10 bases left in between. CDR3 DNA sequence: TGCGCCAGCAGCCAAGATGCGATGAGGACTAATGAAAAACTGTTTTTT. It is translated as CASSQDAMRTNEKLFF.

The chain carries TRBV29-1 and TRBJ2-7; possibly TRBD1 for D (6 bases). The ends were cut back, 7 bases at V and 0 bases at J, with 13 bases in the middle. CDR3 length: 13 amino acids. From germline, CDR1 is SQVTM and CDR2 ANQGSEA. The CDR3 DNA is TGCAGCGCGAACAAACAGGGCTCCTACGAGCAGTACTTC. This translates into CSANKQGSYEQYF.

The chain uses TRBV7-8 and TRBJ2-7; 8 bases line up with TRBD2. The CDR3 is 17 amino acids. The J segment lost 0 bases and the V segment lost 3 bases, leaving 10 bases of the junction unmatched. The germline CDR1 and CDR2 sequences are SGHVS and FQNEAQ. This CDR3 reads CASSFQRSGGPSYEQYF. CDR3 coding DNA: TGTGCCAGCAGCTTCCAAAGAAGCGGGGGCCCCTCCTACGAGCAGTACTTC.

The CDR3 nucleotides read TGTGCCAGTAGCTGGGAGCCGAACACCGGGGAGCTGTTTTTT. Encoded protein: CASSWEPNTGELFF. The chain recombines TRBV19 with TRBJ2-2, with D perhaps matching TRBD2 (5 bases). There are 14 residues in the CDR3. The germline V gene has CDR1 LNHDA and CDR2 SQIVND (reference sequence). Trimming took 6 bases from V and 0 from J, leaving 8 bases between them.

V gene TRBV3-1 (or the pseudogene TRBV3-2) combines with J gene TRBJ2-2; 7 positions agree with TRBD1. The V and J ends lost 5 bases and 2 bases, in that order; junction bases with no gene match: 11. The CDR3 consists of 17 residues. Germline V CDR1 and CDR2: LGHDT, YNNKEL (reference sequence). In DNA, the CDR3 is TGTGCCAGCAGCTCCCTTCGACAGGGCCGAAACACCGGGGAGCTGTTTTTT. It specifies CASSSLRQGRNTGELFF.